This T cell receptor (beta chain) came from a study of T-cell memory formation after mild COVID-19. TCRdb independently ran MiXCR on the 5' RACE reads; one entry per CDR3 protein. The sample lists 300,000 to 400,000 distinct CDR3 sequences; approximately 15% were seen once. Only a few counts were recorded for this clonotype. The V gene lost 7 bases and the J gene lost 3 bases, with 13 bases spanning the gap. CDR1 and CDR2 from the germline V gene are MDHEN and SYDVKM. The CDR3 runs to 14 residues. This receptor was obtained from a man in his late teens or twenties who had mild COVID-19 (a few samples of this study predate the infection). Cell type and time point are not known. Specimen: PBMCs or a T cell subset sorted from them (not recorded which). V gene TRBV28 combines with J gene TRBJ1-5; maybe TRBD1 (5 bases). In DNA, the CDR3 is TGTGCCAGCACCTTTGACAGCCCCAATCAGCCCCAGCATTTT. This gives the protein CASTFDSPNQPQHF.